These 3 T cell receptor beta chains were sequenced from one sample in a study of patients and donors after allogeneic stem cell transplantation. MiXCR, applied by TCRdb to the RT-PCR reads, yields one record per CDR3 protein. Of more than 55,000 distinct CDR3 sequences in the sample, 13% were seen once. Sequencing was carried out using blood, either unsorted or a sorted T cell fraction (not recorded which). These receptors all come from a human donor who was either an allogeneic HSCT recipient or a stem cell or donor lymphocyte infusion donor (not recorded which). It is not recorded whose cells these are; they may come from a transplant donor.

A few counts support this clonotype. The V and J genes are TRBV20-1 and TRBJ2-6; D gene unclear. Trimming removed 0 bases from V and 0 bases from J, with 9 bases in between. Germline-derived CDR1 and CDR2 are DFQATT and SNEGSKA (reference sequence). The CDR3 sequence is 16 residues long. The CDR3 DNA reads as TGCAGTGCTAGAGAGACAAGGTTCTCTGGGGCCAACGTCCTGACTTTC. It specifies CSARETRFSGANVLTF.

This rearrangement joins TRBV20-1 to TRBJ2-7, with 11 bases lining up with TRBD2. V lost 0 bases and J lost 2; bases outside the gene matches: 6. The CDR3 runs 16 residues. Germline CDR1 DFQATT, CDR2 SNEGSKA (reference sequence). The DNA of the CDR3 is TGCAGTGCTAGAGATGCCACTAGCGGGAGCACCTACGAGCAGTACTTC. This gives the protein CSARDATSGSTYEQYF.

This clonotype has just a few counts. V and J are TRBV29-1 and TRBJ1-1, with D possibly being TRBD1 (6 bases). The CDR3 contains 13 residues. V was shortened by 3 bases and J by 6 bases, with 14 bases between the two germline ends. The germline gives CDR1 SQVTM, CDR2 ANQGSEA. The CDR3, as DNA: TGCAGCGTTGAGTTGCAGGGGAGGGCTGAAGCTTTCTTT. Translating gives CSVELQGRAEAFF.